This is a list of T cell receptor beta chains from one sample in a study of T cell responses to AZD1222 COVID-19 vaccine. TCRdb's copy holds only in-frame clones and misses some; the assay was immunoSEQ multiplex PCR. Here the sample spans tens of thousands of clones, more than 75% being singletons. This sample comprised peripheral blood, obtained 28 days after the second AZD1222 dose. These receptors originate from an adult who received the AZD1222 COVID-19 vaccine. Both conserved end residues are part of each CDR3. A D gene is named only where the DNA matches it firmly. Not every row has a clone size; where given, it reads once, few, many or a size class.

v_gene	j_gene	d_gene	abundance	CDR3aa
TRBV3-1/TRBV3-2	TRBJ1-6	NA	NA	CASSQMNSPLHF
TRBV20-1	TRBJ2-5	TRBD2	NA	CSASLGLAQETQYF
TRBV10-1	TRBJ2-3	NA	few	CASSESNYPGTDTQYF
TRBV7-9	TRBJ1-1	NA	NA	CASSLDLGGTSNTEAFF
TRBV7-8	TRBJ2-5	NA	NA	CASSLMGAKETQYF
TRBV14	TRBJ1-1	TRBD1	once	CASSPIDSGGTEAFF
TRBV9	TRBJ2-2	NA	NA	CASSALAGGGELFF
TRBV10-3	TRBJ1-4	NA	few	CAISESAATNEKLFF
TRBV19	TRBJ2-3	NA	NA	CASSINRGPATDTQYF
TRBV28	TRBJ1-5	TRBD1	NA	CASSPRGHNQPQHF
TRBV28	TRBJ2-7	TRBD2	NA	CASRLSGGNYEQYF
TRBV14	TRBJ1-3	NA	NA	CASSQVSGNTIYF
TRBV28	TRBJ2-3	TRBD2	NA	CASNQTPGGGWGTDTQYF
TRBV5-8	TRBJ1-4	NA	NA	CASSLVRGANEKLFF
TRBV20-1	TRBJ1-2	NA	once	CSASNQGVNYGYTF
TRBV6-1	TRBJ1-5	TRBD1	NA	CASSERWDRGGGNQPQHF
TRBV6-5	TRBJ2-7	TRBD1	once	CASSPRDRAYEQYF
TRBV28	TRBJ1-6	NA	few	CASTLRGSVNSPLHF
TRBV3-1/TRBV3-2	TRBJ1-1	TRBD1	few	CASSSGTGTTEAFF
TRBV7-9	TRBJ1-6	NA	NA	CASSWGRAYSPLHF
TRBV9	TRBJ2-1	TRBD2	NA	CASSTSGRAYNEQFF
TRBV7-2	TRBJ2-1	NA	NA	CASSFAGTPEQFF
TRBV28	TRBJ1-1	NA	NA	CASSPITGGKAFF
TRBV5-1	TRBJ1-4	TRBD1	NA	CASRTGGNEKLFF
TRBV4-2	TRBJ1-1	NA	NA	CASSQVGRVLNTEAFF
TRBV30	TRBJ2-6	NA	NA	CASQGNGANVLTF
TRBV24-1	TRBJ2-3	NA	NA	CATSQPRYGTDTQYF
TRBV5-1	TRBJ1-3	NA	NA	CASSTGPGNTIYF
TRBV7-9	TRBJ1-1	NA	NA	CASSLGLLTEAFF